This TCR beta chain was sequenced during a study of blood T cell repertoires in COVID-19. On the study more broadly: The United States, Italy and Spain provided the acute and convalescent COVID-19 samples. Sample material is recorded as cDNA or gDNA derived from T cells, B-cell-depleted T cells, or PBMCs.

Participants reported their clinical history, and cohort assignment relied on those reports. Symptom resolution, clearance, or two negative PCRs marked the recovered donors of Cohort 3. The table came from immunoSEQ multiplex PCR; TCRdb's copy has only in-frame clones and leaves some out. The sample contains some 140,000 clones, around 83% of which appear only once. CDR1 is SGHAT, CDR2 FQNNGV, per germline. Trimming shortened V by 1 base and J by 2 bases, and 8 bases separated the two germline ends. The CDR3 loop spans 14 amino acids. This clone showed up just once. Material: PBMCs or T cells enriched from blood (not recorded which). This TCR came from a man under 40 who had recovered from COVID-19. This rearrangement joins TRBV11-2 to TRBJ2-5; D gene uncertain. CDR3 nucleotides: TGTGCCAGCAGCTTAGTTTTCTCGCAAGAGACCCAGTACTTC. This codes for CASSLVFSQETQYF.